This T cell receptor beta chain was identified during a study of graft-versus-host responses after intestinal transplantation (dated by TCRdb to the early 2020s). Study-level background: The transplants that recipients received were multivisceral, liver-intestinal, or isolated intestinal. After intestinal transplantation, graft-versus-host and host-versus-graft alloreactive T cell clones in the graft, circulation and bone marrow were tracked using bulk TCR-beta CDR3 sequencing. Every recipient was given anti-thymocyte globulin induction, then maintenance tacrolimus and steroids for about 3 years. Donor T cell macrochimerism was defined as a peak of at least 4% donor T cells among recipient peripheral blood mononuclear cells. Of the 20 to 30 intestinal transplant recipients enrolled in the cohort, one of whom was a retransplant, a few patients without pretransplant specimens were excluded. Samples from a few later patients were sequenced in-house on an Illumina MiSeq with MiXCR processing rather than by the commercial service. Alloreactive clones were identified by sequencing pre-transplant mixed lymphocyte reaction products and comparing these products with unstimulated pre-transplant donor and recipient T cells. What the study reported, not specific to this receptor: In the allografts of patients with donor T cell macrochimerism, GvH to HvG T cell clonal ratios were high. The conclusions were limited by the relatively low number and heterogeneity of the intestinal transplant patients. GvH clones were detected in recipient bone marrow, and some of these GvH clones were observed earlier in ileal mucosa or blood, consistent with an intestinal mucosal origin. Peak levels of circulating GvH clones were associated with declines in HvG clones early after transplant.

This clone was seen just once. There is no known antigen for this receptor. The input lacks base qualities; no much larger clone sits a single base away. The library was prepared using the immunoSEQ multiplex PCR assay. For most patients, genomic DNA was isolated using the Qiagen DNeasy Blood and Tissue Kit and was shipped frozen to Adaptive Biotechnologies for TCR sequencing. High-throughput TCR-beta CDR3 sequencing of genomic DNA from most patients was performed by Adaptive Biotechnologies. For the original study's pipeline: Adaptive's ImmunoSEQ software supplied the TCR sequencing data for 18 patients, while MiXCR and VDJtools were used to process three other patients. To correct CD4 versus CD8 sorting errors, any sequence found in both subsets at a frequency ratio below 5:1 was removed. Because the origin of CDR3 nucleotide sequences shared between donor and recipient could not be assigned, those sequences were removed. At least 2-fold expansion over unstimulated cells and a minimum CFSE-low frequency of 0.002% (template counts) or 0.001% (read counts) were required for clones to be classified as alloreactive. Clones were considered mappable if detected in sequenced pre-transplant spleen, lymph node, or MLR CFSE-low populations of the donor or recipient. Cumulative frequency of alloreactive clones was calculated as a percentage of all sequences weighted by copy number. Drawn from immuneACCESS, this table holds only the in-frame rearrangements with V and J called that TCRdb kept. Clones are partly lost; checked studies trace under half to an unresolved V gene and leave the rest unexplained. That table gives V, J and clone size, and the DNA gave D and trimming. The sample table holds over 100,000 clones, of which approximately 96% were seen once. The top ten clones comprise under 3.5% of the sample.

The time point label on this specimen signifies: cells obtained before transplantation from donor or recipient. CD3+CD4+ and CD3+CD8+ populations were FACS-sorted from unstimulated pre-transplant donor and recipient cells taken from spleen or lymph nodes. The germline V gene sets CDR1 to SGDLS and CDR2 to YYNGEE. V loses 3 bases of germline sequence and J loses 4 bases, and the interval between the two ends is 13 bases. The cysteine opens and the phenylalanine closes a CDR3 of 14 amino acids. CDR3 DNA is the only sequence kept; it has 42 bases, read in frame from the first base. The receptor was derived from a human donor who received an intestinal transplant. The source material was unstimulated CD8+ T cells sorted from spleen or lymph node cells, sampled before intestinal transplant. This sequence uses TRBV9 and TRBJ1-2; tentative D gene TRBD1, with 6 bases matching. The DNA sequence reads TGTGCCAGCAGCGGGATGGGGGGCGGCTATGGCTACACCTTC. It codes for CASSGMGGGYGYTF. The CDR3, completed at both ends by the reference TRBV9 and TRBJ1-2 genes, gives the full variable domain DSGVTQTPKHLITATGQRVTLRCSPRSGDLSVYWYQQSLDQGLQFLIQYYNGEERAKGNILERFSAQQFPDLHSELNLSSLELGDSALYFCASSGMGGGYGYTFGSGTRLTVV.